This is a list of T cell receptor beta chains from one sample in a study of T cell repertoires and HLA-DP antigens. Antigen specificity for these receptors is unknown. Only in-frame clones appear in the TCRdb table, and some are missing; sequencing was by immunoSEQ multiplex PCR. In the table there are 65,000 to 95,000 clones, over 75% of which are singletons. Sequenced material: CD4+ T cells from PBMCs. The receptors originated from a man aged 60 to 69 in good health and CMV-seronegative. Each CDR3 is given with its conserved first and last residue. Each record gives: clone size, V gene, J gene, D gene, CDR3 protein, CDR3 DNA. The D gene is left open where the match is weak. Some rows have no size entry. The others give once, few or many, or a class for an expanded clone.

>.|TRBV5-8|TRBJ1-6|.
CASAFQHNSPLHF
TGTGCCAGCGCTTTCCAGCATAATTCACCCCTCCACTTT
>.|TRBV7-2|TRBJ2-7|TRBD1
CASSLGGTATYEQYF
TGTGCCAGCAGCCTCGGTGGGACAGCCACCTACGAGCAGTACTTC
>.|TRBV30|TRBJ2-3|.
CAWSVGGATDTQYF
TGTGCCTGGAGTGTGGGGGGGGCAACAGATACGCAGTATTTT
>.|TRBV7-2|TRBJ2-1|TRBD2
CASSSFSSGSSYNEQFF
TGTGCCAGCAGCTCCTTTTCTAGCGGGAGCTCCTACAATGAGCAGTTCTTC
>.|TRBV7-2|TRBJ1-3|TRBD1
CASSSGGGNTIYF
TGTGCCAGCAGCTCAGGGGGGGGAAACACCATATATTTT
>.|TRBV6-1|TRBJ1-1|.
CASSVGLATEAFF
TGTGCCAGCAGTGTCGGACTGGCTACTGAAGCTTTCTTT
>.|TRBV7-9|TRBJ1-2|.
CASSHNTGGYTF
TGTGCCAGCAGCCACAACACCGGCGGCTACACCTTC
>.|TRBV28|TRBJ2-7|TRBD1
CASSDRVYEQYF
TGTGCCAGCAGTGACAGGGTTTACGAGCAGTACTTC
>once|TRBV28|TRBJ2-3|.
CASSSPTDTQYF
TGTGCCAGCAGTTCCCCTACAGATACGCAGTATTTT
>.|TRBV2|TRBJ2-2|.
CASKTGRATGELFF
TGTGCCAGCAAGACGGGTCGGGCCACCGGGGAGCTGTTTTTT
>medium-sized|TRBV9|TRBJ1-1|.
CASSTPGGEAFF
TGTGCCAGCAGCACCCCGGGGGGTGAAGCTTTCTTT
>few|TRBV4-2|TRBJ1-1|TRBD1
CASSQEVRQGGMNTEAFF
TGTGCCAGCAGCCAAGAGGTCAGGCAGGGGGGTATGAACACTGAAGCTTTCTTT
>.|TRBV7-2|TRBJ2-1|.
CASSLGTSQDEQFF
TGTGCCAGCAGCTTAGGAACTAGCCAGGATGAGCAGTTCTTC
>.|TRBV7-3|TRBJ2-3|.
CASSFYLDTQYF
TGTGCCAGCAGCTTCTACCTGGATACGCAGTATTTT
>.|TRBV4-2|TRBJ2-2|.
CASSQDLGGHTGELFF
TGTGCCAGCAGCCAAGACTTAGGGGGGCACACCGGGGAGCTGTTTTTT
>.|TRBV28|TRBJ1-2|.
CASCILGGVYGYTF
TGTGCCAGCTGCATTCTAGGGGGGGTCTATGGCTACACCTTC
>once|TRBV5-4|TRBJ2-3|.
CASSTGPGRDTDTQYF
TGTGCCAGCAGCACCGGACCGGGCCGGGACACAGATACGCAGTATTTT
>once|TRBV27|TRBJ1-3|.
CASSSPGSSGNTIYF
TGTGCCAGCAGTTCGCCGGGCTCATCTGGAAACACCATATATTTT